This TCR beta chain was captured by sequencing in a study of blood T cells in healthy people across ages. Study observations and caveats: Relative to aged donors, long-lived donors carried more naive CD4+ cells and displayed higher diversity. There was a strong correlation between TCR beta diversity and naive T cell percentage.

Details on this clonotype: Its antigen is still unknown.

The use of a sample-barcoded 5' primer and a J-beta primer mix characterized a second PCR of roughly 6 to 11 cycles. One entry per CDR3 protein results from TCRdb running MiXCR on the 5' RACE reads. The sample lists fewer than 2 million distinct CDR3 sequences; roughly two fifths were seen once. Caucasian, healthy and from Russia, the donors were aged between 6 and 90. Trimming left V 3 bases short and J 6 bases short, with 11 bases between. This CDR3 region has 13 residues. CDR1 is SGHTA and CDR2 is FQGTGA in the germline V gene. The sequenced sample consisted of blood. This chain uses TRBV7-3 with TRBJ1-2; no definite D call. This receptor was taken from a human donor in good health. The CDR3 coding sequence is TGTGCCAGCAGCTTGGGAGCAAACCATGGCTACACCTTC. It encodes CASSLGANHGYTF.